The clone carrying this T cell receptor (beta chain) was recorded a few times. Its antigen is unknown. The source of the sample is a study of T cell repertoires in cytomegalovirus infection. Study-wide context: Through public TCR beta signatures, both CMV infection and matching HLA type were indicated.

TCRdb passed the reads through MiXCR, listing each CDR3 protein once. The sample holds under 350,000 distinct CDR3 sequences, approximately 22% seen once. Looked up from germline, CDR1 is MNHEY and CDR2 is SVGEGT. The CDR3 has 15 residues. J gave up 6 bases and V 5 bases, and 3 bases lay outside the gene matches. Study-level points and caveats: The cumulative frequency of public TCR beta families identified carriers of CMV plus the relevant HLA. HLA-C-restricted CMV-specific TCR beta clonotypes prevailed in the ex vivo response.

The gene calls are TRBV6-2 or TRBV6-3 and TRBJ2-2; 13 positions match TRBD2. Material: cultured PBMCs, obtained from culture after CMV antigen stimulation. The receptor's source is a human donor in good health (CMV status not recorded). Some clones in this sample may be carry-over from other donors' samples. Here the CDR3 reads CASSDGLAGAGELFF. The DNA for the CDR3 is TGTGCCAGCAGTGACGGACTAGCGGGAGCCGGGGAGCTGTTTTTT.